This T cell receptor (beta chain) was identified in a study of shared clonotypes between healthy human individuals. Looking at the study overall: Contributing individuals were a couple of females and three males aged 18 to 49. Each donor contributed plates that comprised three CD4 naive, three CD4 memory, two CD8 naive and one CD8 memory.

Some clones are missing from TCRdb's copy, which holds only in-frame ones; the method was immunoSEQ multiplex PCR. This table has over 850,000 clones, around 78% appearing once. Donors were healthy HIV-negative adults without recent acute infections or vaccinations. The V segment lost 4 bases and the J segment 6 bases; nucleotides outside the gene matches: 6. The CDR3 is 15 residues long. Germline CDR1 reads SGHRS; CDR2 reads YFSETQ. Sequences were obtained from memory CD4+ T cells from PBMCs. Subset described: CD45RA-negative fraction. The receptor comes from a man between 18 and 29 years old in good health. Some clones in this sample may be carry-over from other donors' samples. The chain employs TRBV5-1 and TRBJ1-4; 10 bases match TRBD1. CDR3 coding DNA: TGCGCCAGCAGCAGTGACAGGGGGCGGGATGAAAAACTGTTTTTT. Its protein product is CASSSDRGRDEKLFF.